This T cell receptor (beta chain) was observed in a study of blood T cell repertoires in COVID-19. Study information: In each case, the material was cDNA or gDNA derived from T cells, B-cell-depleted T cells, or PBMCs.

Some clones are missing from TCRdb's copy, which holds only in-frame ones; the method was immunoSEQ multiplex PCR. The sample holds approximately 92,000 clones, 82% seen once. The CDR3 totals 17 residues. V gave up 0 bases and J gave up 1 base; unmatched junction bases: 9. Germline V gives CDR1 SGHKS, CDR2 YYEKEE (reference sequence). This sequence joins TRBV5-5 and TRBJ2-5; TRBD2 matches at 7 bases. This TCR came from a man older than 75 with acute or convalescent COVID-19. The sequenced sample was peripheral blood. The CDR3 bases are TGTGCCAGCAGCTTGGTGGTATCGGCTAGCGGCCAAGAGACCCAGTACTTC. Its translation: CASSLVVSASGQETQYF.